This TCR beta chain came from a study of technical replicates of blood from a handful of donors. The table came from immunoSEQ multiplex PCR; TCRdb's copy has only in-frame clones and leaves some out. The sample yields 75,000 to 100,000 clones, approximately 95% seen once. This CDR3 comprises 16 residues. CDR1 is MNHNS and CDR2 is SASEGT in the germline V gene. Trimming cost V 0 bases and J 7 bases; bases outside gene matches: 5. The TCR originated in a human donor in good health. The sample consisted of T cells isolated from PBMCs. The chain joins TRBV6-1 to TRBJ1-5, with 11 bases lining up with TRBD1. The CDR3 DNA is TGTGCCAGCAGTGAAGCTTGGACAGGGGGCGGGCAGCCCCAGCATTTT. It codes for CASSEAWTGGGQPQHF.